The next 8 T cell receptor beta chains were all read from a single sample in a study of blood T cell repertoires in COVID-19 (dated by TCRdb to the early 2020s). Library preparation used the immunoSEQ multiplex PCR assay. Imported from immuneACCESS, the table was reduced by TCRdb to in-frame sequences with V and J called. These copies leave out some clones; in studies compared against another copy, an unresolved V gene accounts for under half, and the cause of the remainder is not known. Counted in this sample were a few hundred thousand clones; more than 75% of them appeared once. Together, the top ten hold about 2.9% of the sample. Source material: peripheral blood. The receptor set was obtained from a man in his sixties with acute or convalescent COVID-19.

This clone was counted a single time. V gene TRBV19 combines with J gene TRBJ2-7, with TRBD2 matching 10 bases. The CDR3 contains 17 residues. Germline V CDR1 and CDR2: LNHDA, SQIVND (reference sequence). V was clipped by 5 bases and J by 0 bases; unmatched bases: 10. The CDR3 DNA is TGTGCCAGTAGTTCGGCTAGCGGGGGCTTCGTCTCCTACGAGCAGTACTTC. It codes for CASSSASGGFVSYEQYF.

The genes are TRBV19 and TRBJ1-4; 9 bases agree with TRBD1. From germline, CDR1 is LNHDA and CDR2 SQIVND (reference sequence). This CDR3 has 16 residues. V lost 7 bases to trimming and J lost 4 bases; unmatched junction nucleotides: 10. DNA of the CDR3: TGTGCCAGTAAGGACAGGGGTCGTGTCCTTAATGAAAAACTGTTTTTT. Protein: CASKDRGRVLNEKLFF.

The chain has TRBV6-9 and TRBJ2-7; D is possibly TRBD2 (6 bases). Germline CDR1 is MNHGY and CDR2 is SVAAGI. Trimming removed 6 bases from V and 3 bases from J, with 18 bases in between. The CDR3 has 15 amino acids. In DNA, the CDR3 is TGTGCCAGCAGCCTTAAAGCGGGTTCTTTCTACGAGCAGTACTTC. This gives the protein CASSLKAGSFYEQYF.

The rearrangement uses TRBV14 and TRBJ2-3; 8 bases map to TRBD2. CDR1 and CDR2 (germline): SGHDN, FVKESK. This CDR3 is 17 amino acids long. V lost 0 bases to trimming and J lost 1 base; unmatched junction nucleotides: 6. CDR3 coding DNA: TGTGCCAGCAGCCAAGATTGGGCGGGGGGCCGCACAGATACGCAGTATTTT. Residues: CASSQDWAGGRTDTQYF.

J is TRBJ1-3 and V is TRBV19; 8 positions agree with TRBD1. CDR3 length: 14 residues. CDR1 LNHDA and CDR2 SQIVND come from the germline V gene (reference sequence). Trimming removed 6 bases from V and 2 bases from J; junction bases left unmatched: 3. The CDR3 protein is CASSPGGAGNTIYF. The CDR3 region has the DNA TGTGCCAGTAGCCCAGGGGGCGCTGGAAACACCATATATTTT.

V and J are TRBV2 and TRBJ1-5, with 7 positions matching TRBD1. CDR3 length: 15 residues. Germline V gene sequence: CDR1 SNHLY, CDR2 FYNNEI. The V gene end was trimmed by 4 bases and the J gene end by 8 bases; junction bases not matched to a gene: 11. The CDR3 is CASSVSGGGGEPQHF. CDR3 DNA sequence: TGTGCCAGCAGTGTCTCAGGAGGGGGCGGGGAGCCCCAGCATTTT.

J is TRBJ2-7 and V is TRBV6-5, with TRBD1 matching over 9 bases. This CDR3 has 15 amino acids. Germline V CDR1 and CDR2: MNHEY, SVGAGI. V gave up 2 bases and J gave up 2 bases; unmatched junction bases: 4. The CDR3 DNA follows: TGTGCCAGCAGTTACCGGGACAGGGCCACCTACGAGCAGTACTTC. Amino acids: CASSYRDRATYEQYF.

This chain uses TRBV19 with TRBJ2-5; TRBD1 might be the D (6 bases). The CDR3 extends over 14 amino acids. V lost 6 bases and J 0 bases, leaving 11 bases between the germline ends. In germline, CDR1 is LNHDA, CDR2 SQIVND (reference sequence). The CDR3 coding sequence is TGTGCCAGTAGGCCCCAGGGGTACCAAGAGACCCAGTACTTC. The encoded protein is CASRPQGYQETQYF.